The rows below give T cell receptor beta chains drawn from one sample of a study of low-dose radiotherapy and immunotherapy resistance in tumors. TCRdb independently ran MiXCR on the reads; one entry per CDR3 protein. The table lists more than 50,000 distinct CDR3 sequences, around a quarter of them singletons. The material was PBMCs, obtained after low-dose radiotherapy plus immunotherapy. The source of these receptors is a male donor with prostate cancer. Both conserved end residues are part of each CDR3. D genes are given only for firm matches. Where a row states a size, it is once, few, many or the class of an expanded clone; other rows omit it.

J | D | size | V | DNA | CDR3
TRBJ2-6 | NA | many | TRBV6-6 | TGTGCCAGCAGTGCTCCAGGGGCTGGGGCCAACGTCCTGACTTTC | CASSAPGAGANVLTF
TRBJ1-2 | TRBD1 | many | TRBV20-1 | TGCAGTGCTCCCCGGGACAGGGTCTATGGCTACACCTTC | CSAPRDRVYGYTF
TRBJ2-6 | NA | many | TRBV11-2 | TGTGCCAGCAGCTTAGAGCCCGGCTCTGGGGCCAACGTCCTGACTTTC | CASSLEPGSGANVLTF
TRBJ2-3 | NA | many | TRBV9 | TGTGCCAGCAGCGTAGCTTCCGGGGGCACAGATACGCAGTATTTT | CASSVASGGTDTQYF
TRBJ1-2 | TRBD1 | many | TRBV7-3 | TGTGCCAGCAGCATGACAGGGGGCTCAGACTATGGCTACACCTTC | CASSMTGGSDYGYTF
TRBJ2-1 | TRBD1 | many | TRBV18 | TGTGCCAGCTCACCACCGACGACAGGGGATTACAATGAGCAGTTCTTC | CASSPPTTGDYNEQFF
TRBJ2-1 | TRBD1 | many | TRBV5-1 | TGCGCCAGCAGCATATCCGGGACAGGGCTACCCTCCTACAATGAGCAGTTCTTC | CASSISGTGLPSYNEQFF
TRBJ2-2 | NA | many | TRBV6-2/TRBV6-3 | TGTGCCAGCAGCGAGTTAAGGAACACCGGGGAGCTGTTTTTT | CASSELRNTGELFF
TRBJ2-5 | NA | many | TRBV28 | TGTGCCAGCAGACAGCGCGGAGAGACCCAGTACTTC | CASRQRGETQYF
TRBJ1-5 | NA | many | TRBV30 | TGTGCCTGGAGTCTCGCAGGGCCAACCGATCAGCCCCAGCATTTT | CAWSLAGPTDQPQHF
TRBJ1-6 | NA | many | TRBV7-2 | TGTGCCAGCAGTTTAGCGGGGTATAATTCACCCCTCCACTTT | CASSLAGYNSPLHF
TRBJ1-2 | TRBD1 | many | TRBV7-8 | TGTGCCAGCAGCGTACAGGGGGCGGACTATGGCTACACCTTC | CASSVQGADYGYTF
TRBJ2-5 | NA | many | TRBV29-1 | TGCAGCGCAAAAACAGGGAAAGAGACCCAGTACTTC | CSAKTGKETQYF
TRBJ2-2 | NA | NA | TRBV20-1 | NA | CSATENTGELFFF
TRBJ1-1 | NA | many | TRBV12-3/TRBV12-4 | TGTGCCAGCTCCACACAGGGTACGGGAAGGACTGAAGCTTTCTTT | CASSTQGTGRTEAFF
TRBJ2-2 | TRBD2 | many | TRBV6-5 | TGTGCCAGCAGGCCGGGACTAGCGGACACCGGGGAGCTGTTTTTT | CASRPGLADTGELFF
TRBJ1-4 | NA | many | TRBV7-9 | TGTGCCAGCAGCACAGCAGGGGCAACTAATGAAAAACTGTTTTTT | CASSTAGATNEKLFF
TRBJ1-4 | NA | many | TRBV7-7 | TGTGCTAGCAGCCTTGGAGGAAGTGAAAAACTGTTTTTT | CASSLGGSEKLFF
TRBJ2-1 | NA | many | TRBV9 | TGTGCCAGCAGCGTAGCCAGGGGCGAGCAGTTCTTC | CASSVARGEQFF
TRBJ1-2 | TRBD1 | few | TRBV24-1 | TGTGCCACCAGTGGTCGACAGGGACCTCCGTCCGGCTACACCTTC | CATSGRQGPPSGYTF
TRBJ2-3 | NA | many | TRBV4-1 | TGCGCCAGCAGCCAAGAAGTGAAGGCTTTTACGCAGTATTTT | CASSQEVKAFTQYF
TRBJ2-7 | NA | many | TRBV2 | TGTGCCAGCAGTGACGGCAGGGCCTCCTACGAGCAGTACTTC | CASSDGRASYEQYF
TRBJ1-5 | TRBD1 | NA | TRBV28 | TGTGCCAGCACCAAACTTCAGGGGGGAGGACAGCCCCAGCATTTT | CASTKLQGGGQPQHF
TRBJ2-7 | NA | many | TRBV5-8 | TGTGCCAGCAGTACCCAGGGCTACGAGCAGTACTTC | CASSTQGYEQYF
TRBJ2-1 | NA | many | TRBV19 | TGTGCCAGTACGTCTGCCGGGGGCATCTACAATGAGCAGTTCTTC | CASTSAGGIYNEQFF
TRBJ2-5 | NA | few | TRBV4-3 | TGCGCCAGCAGCCGCACTGGCCTCCAAGAGACCCAGTACTTC | CASSRTGLQETQYF
TRBJ2-5 | TRBD2 | NA | TRBV6-2/TRBV6-3 | TGTGCCAGCAGTCCCCCCGGACTAGCGGGAGTGGGGACCCAGTACTTC | CASSPPGLAGVGTQYF
TRBJ2-3 | NA | NA | TRBV20-1 | TGCAGTGCTAGACCGTCGACTAGCACAGATACGCAGTATTTT | CSARPSTSTDTQYF
TRBJ1-2 | NA | many | TRBV14 | TGTGCCAGCAGCCAATCCGGGGTCGGTGGCTACACCTTC | CASSQSGVGGYTF
TRBJ2-2 | NA | NA | TRBV5-4 | TGTGCCAGCAGCTTGGGGGCAGGGAAGAACACCGGGGAGCTGTTTTTT | CASSLGAGKNTGELFF
TRBJ2-5 | NA | many | TRBV20-1 | TGCAGTGCTAGTCTTGCAGGACAAGAGACCCAGTACTTC | CSASLAGQETQYF
TRBJ2-1 | NA | many | TRBV4-3 | TGCGCCAGCTCGAAGCTAAGCTCCTACAATGAGCAGTTCTTC | CASSKLSSYNEQFF
TRBJ2-1 | TRBD1 | many | TRBV20-1 | TGCAGTGCTAGAGATCCCTGGACAGGGGCCGCGCAGGAGCAGTTCTTC | CSARDPWTGAAQEQFF
TRBJ2-1 | NA | NA | TRBV11-3 | TGTGCCAGCAGCTTAGCCCCTTTAAATGAGCAGTTCTTC | CASSLAPLNEQFF
TRBJ2-3 | TRBD2 | many | TRBV4-2 | TGTGCCAGCAGCCCACTAGCGGGAGGGCCCACAGATACGCAGTATTTT | CASSPLAGGPTDTQYF
TRBJ2-2 | TRBD2 | many | TRBV11-2 | TGTGCCAGCAGCCACGCGTCCCGCGGGGGGCCCACCGGGGAGCTGTTTTTT | CASSHASRGGPTGELFF